This is a list of T cell receptor beta chains from one sample in a study of blood T cell repertoires in COVID-19. Method: immunoSEQ multiplex PCR; TCRdb's copy keeps in-frame clones and lacks some. The top ten hold over 9.5% of the sample, which has roughly 200,000 clones, 75% to 85% seen once. The sample comprised PBMCs or T cells enriched from blood (not recorded which). The receptors shown here come from a man aged 40-49 years who had recovered from COVID-19. Each CDR3 is given without its conserved first and last residue. Only some rows state a clone size, as once, few, many or a class for expanded clones.

J gene: TRBJ1-1
clone size: .
V gene: TRBV18
CDR3 protein: ASSPGGNTEAF

J gene: TRBJ1-2
clone size: .
V gene: TRBV6-5
CDR3 protein: ASSILTGQYGYT

J gene: TRBJ2-7
clone size: .
V gene: TRBV5-4
CDR3 protein: ASSLDGAGSYYEQY

J gene: TRBJ1-1
clone size: .
V gene: TRBV9
CDR3 protein: ASSGLQGHTEAF

J gene: TRBJ2-1
clone size: few
V gene: TRBV10-2
CDR3 protein: ASLPPGLVGREQF

J gene: TRBJ2-3
clone size: .
V gene: TRBV7-3
CDR3 protein: ASSFTGSLSDTQY

J gene: TRBJ1-1
clone size: .
V gene: TRBV11-3
CDR3 protein: ASSLTGTTEAF

J gene: TRBJ2-5
clone size: .
V gene: TRBV7-2
CDR3 protein: ASSSLTSGRETQY

J gene: TRBJ2-1
clone size: .
V gene: TRBV19
CDR3 protein: ASSIGGRAVNEQF

J gene: TRBJ2-5
clone size: .
V gene: TRBV5-4
CDR3 protein: ASRRTSGLHYNFKETQY

J gene: TRBJ2-3
clone size: .
V gene: TRBV14
CDR3 protein: ASSQGAGSTDTQY

J gene: TRBJ1-3
clone size: .
V gene: TRBV6-5
CDR3 protein: ASSRQAAGNTIY

J gene: TRBJ2-1
clone size: .
V gene: TRBV4-1
CDR3 protein: ASSLSGHNNEQF

J gene: TRBJ1-5
clone size: .
V gene: TRBV6-1
CDR3 protein: ASSEPGQGKRSNQPQH

J gene: TRBJ1-1
clone size: .
V gene: TRBV4-2
CDR3 protein: ASSQRETGKITEAF

J gene: TRBJ2-4
clone size: .
V gene: TRBV19
CDR3 protein: ASTVGAGPFQAKNIQY

J gene: TRBJ2-1
clone size: .
V gene: TRBV4-3
CDR3 protein: ASSQRLEDSSYNEQF

J gene: TRBJ2-1
clone size: .
V gene: TRBV27
CDR3 protein: ASKKGLADIYNEQF

J gene: TRBJ1-1
clone size: .
V gene: TRBV5-6
CDR3 protein: ASSFVQDRKNTEAF

J gene: TRBJ2-1
clone size: .
V gene: TRBV28
CDR3 protein: ATSPGSSYNEQF

J gene: TRBJ1-3
clone size: .
V gene: TRBV7-2
CDR3 protein: ASSPVGGQMGNTIY

J gene: TRBJ2-1
clone size: .
V gene: TRBV5-1
CDR3 protein: ASSLMDRGINEQF

J gene: TRBJ1-2
clone size: .
V gene: TRBV25-1
CDR3 protein: ASSEFRDSGRGYT

J gene: TRBJ1-1
clone size: once
V gene: TRBV7-2
CDR3 protein: ASSFSPVNTEAF

J gene: TRBJ1-5
clone size: .
V gene: TRBV7-2
CDR3 protein: ASSAGTGAQPQH

J gene: TRBJ2-1
clone size: .
V gene: TRBV5-1
CDR3 protein: ASSLEAGSSYNEQF

J gene: TRBJ1-2
clone size: few
V gene: TRBV10-2
CDR3 protein: ASSLQGENGYT

J gene: TRBJ1-2
clone size: .
V gene: TRBV5-1
CDR3 protein: ASSPLIRDDGYT

J gene: TRBJ2-7
clone size: .
V gene: TRBV4-1
CDR3 protein: ASSQDKGRALSYEQY

J gene: TRBJ2-2
clone size: .
V gene: TRBV5-4
CDR3 protein: ASSQNSNTGELF

J gene: TRBJ2-1
clone size: .
V gene: TRBV27
CDR3 protein: ASSLWAGGPSDEQF

J gene: TRBJ1-5
clone size: few
V gene: TRBV28
CDR3 protein: ASSLSGGHQPQH

J gene: TRBJ1-3
clone size: .
V gene: TRBV4-3
CDR3 protein: ASSLGPAGDPSGNTIY

J gene: TRBJ1-5
clone size: once
V gene: TRBV18
CDR3 protein: ASSPGTGANQPQH

J gene: TRBJ1-1
clone size: .
V gene: TRBV5-1
CDR3 protein: ASSFDTQNTEAF

J gene: TRBJ1-2
clone size: .
V gene: TRBV3-1/TRBV3-2
CDR3 protein: ASSQAVWHGYT

J gene: TRBJ1-5
clone size: .
V gene: TRBV7-9
CDR3 protein: ASSRGQDQPQH

J gene: TRBJ2-1
clone size: .
V gene: TRBV2
CDR3 protein: ASSDYDIYNEQF